Here is one T cell receptor (beta chain) with its context. Using immunoSEQ multiplex PCR, the repertoire was profiled, and TCRdb retains in-frame clones only, with some absent. The table lists fewer than 90,000 clones, around 88% of them singletons. The data belong to a study of blood T cell repertoires in COVID-19. Turning to the study itself: The cDNA or gDNA used as material had been derived from T cells, B-cell-depleted T cells, or PBMCs.

This receptor was obtained from a man in his fifties or sixties with acute or convalescent COVID-19. Sequenced sample: peripheral blood.

Here the CDR3 reads CASSPEVYEQYF. CDR3 nucleotide sequence: TGTGCCAGCAGCCCCGAGGTCTACGAGCAGTACTTC. The genes are TRBV5-5 and TRBJ2-7; no definite D call. The CDR3 covers 12 residues. V lost 4 bases and J lost 3, with 8 bases in between. CDR1 SGHKS and CDR2 YYEKEE come from the germline V gene (reference sequence).